These T cell receptor beta chains were read from a single sample in a study of blood T cells in healthy people across ages. TCRdb reprocessed the 5' RACE reads via MiXCR and lists one record per CDR3 protein. This sample carries about 1.7 million distinct CDR3 sequences, approximately 30% of them seen once, and the ten largest clones take 7.7%. Sequenced sample: blood. The receptors here all came from a woman aged 30 to 39 in good health. Both conserved end residues are part of each CDR3. D genes are given only for firm matches. Where a row states a size, it is once, few, many or the class of an expanded clone; other rows omit it.

v_call	j_call	d_call	clone_size	cdr3_nt	cdr3_aa
TRBV11-2	TRBJ2-5	-	-	TGTGCCAGCAGCTTAGAGTACAGGTTGGGAGAGACCCAGTACTTC	CASSLEYRLGETQYF
TRBV7-2	TRBJ2-3	TRBD2	few	TGTGCCAGCAGCTTATCCGGGACTAGCGGATCTAGCACAGATACGCAGTATTTT	CASSLSGTSGSSTDTQYF
TRBV3-1	TRBJ1-1	TRBD1	-	TGTGCCAGCAGCGCCGGGGACAGCAACACTGAAGCTTTCTTT	CASSAGDSNTEAFF
TRBV24-1	TRBJ1-2	-	few	TGTGCCACCAGTGATTTGCGGGTTGGCTACACCTTC	CATSDLRVGYTF
TRBV10-3	TRBJ2-1	-	-	TGTGTCATCAGTGTCGGCCGGATGGAGCAGTTCTTC	CVISVGRMEQFF
TRBV6-6	TRBJ2-2	-	-	TGTGCCAGCAGTTACCGGCCCACCGGGGAGCTGTTTTTT	CASSYRPTGELFF
TRBV14	TRBJ2-7	TRBD2	-	TGTGCCAGCAGCCAAGATCTAGCGGGAGGGCGCGAGCAGTACTTC	CASSQDLAGGREQYF
TRBV10-3	TRBJ2-5	TRBD1	many	TGTGCCATCAGTGAGTCGACGGGACAGCAAGAGACCCAGTACTTC	CAISESTGQQETQYF
TRBV10-3	TRBJ1-2	TRBD1	-	TGTGCCATCAGCCCGACAGGGGTCGGCTACACCTTC	CAISPTGVGYTF
TRBV24-1	TRBJ2-7	-	few	TGTGCCGACAGTTGCGAGCAGTACTTC	CADSCEQYF
TRBV7-6	TRBJ1-2	TRBD1	-	TGTGCCAGCAGCTTAGGTGGCATAGACAGGGAGTATGGCTACACCTTC	CASSLGGIDREYGYTF
TRBV6-5	TRBJ1-6	-	-	TGTGCCAGCAGTTACGAGGGGGGGCGGCCCCTCCACTTT	CASSYEGGRPLHF
TRBV6-1	TRBJ2-7	-	few	TGTGCCAGCAGTGCCTGGGATGGGGGGCGCACCTACGAGCAGTACTTC	CASSAWDGGRTYEQYF
TRBV7-8	TRBJ1-1	-	-	TGTGCCAGCAAGCCTGACAGAATGAACACTGAAGCTTTCTTT	CASKPDRMNTEAFF
TRBV29-1	TRBJ1-2	-	many	TGCAGCGACGTACGAGGGGGTGGCTACACCTTC	CSDVRGGGYTF
TRBV5-1	TRBJ2-7	-	many	TGCGCCAGCAGCACCGGGACTCATAAAAAGTACGAGCAGTACTTC	CASSTGTHKKYEQYF
TRBV20-1	TRBJ2-3	TRBD2	few	TGCAGTGCTAGAGTGGGGACTAGCGGGGGCCCAGTTACGCAGTATTTT	CSARVGTSGGPVTQYF
TRBV20-1	TRBJ2-7	-	-	TGCAGTGCTAATAAAGGGTCAGACCCCTCCTACGAGCAGTACTTC	CSANKGSDPSYEQYF
TRBV9	TRBJ2-7	-	many	TGTGCCAGCAGCGTAGAGGGGGTCAACGAGCAGTACTTC	CASSVEGVNEQYF
TRBV20-1	TRBJ2-3	-	few	TGCAGTTTCCGGGACACTCGCACAGATACGCAGTATTTT	CSFRDTRTDTQYF
TRBV11-2	TRBJ2-1	TRBD1	-	TGTGCCAGCAGTCACAGGGACAGGGGGCGCGAGCAGTTCTTC	CASSHRDRGREQFF
TRBV20-1	TRBJ2-1	-	few	TGCAGTGCTAGACCCCGGCAAGGGCCAATGTACAATGAGCAGTTCTTC	CSARPRQGPMYNEQFF
TRBV20-1	TRBJ1-2	TRBD1	few	TGCAGTGCCCCGGGACAGGGGAAGGATTTTAAGGGACAGCGGGGCTACACCTTC	CSAPGQGKDFKGQRGYTF
TRBV6-5	TRBJ2-7	TRBD1	-	TGTGCCACCGGGACAGGTTTTGACGAGCAGTACTTC	CATGTGFDEQYF
TRBV5-1	TRBJ2-5	-	-	TGCGCCAGCAGCTTGGTGGTGGGGACATCAGAGACCCAGTACTTC	CASSLVVGTSETQYF
TRBV2	TRBJ1-2	TRBD1	-	TGTGCCAGCAGGGCAGACAGGGGGCGGCTTGATGGCTACACCTTC	CASRADRGRLDGYTF
TRBV12-3/TRBV12-4	TRBJ1-6	TRBD1	-	TGTGCCAGCAGTTTTGCGCAGGGGGCGCATAATTCACCCCTCCACTTT	CASSFAQGAHNSPLHF
TRBV7-6	TRBJ2-1	-	few	TGTGCCAGCAGCCGCACCGGGCGGGGCAATGAGCAGTTCTTC	CASSRTGRGNEQFF
TRBV12-3/TRBV12-4	TRBJ1-5	-	-	TGTGCCAGCAGTTTAATGGGGGGGGTGGGCAATCAGCCCCAGCATTTT	CASSLMGGVGNQPQHF
TRBV9	TRBJ2-3	-	few	TGTGCCAGCAGCTTCGGACTGATGGACACAGATACGCAGTATTTT	CASSFGLMDTDTQYF
TRBV2	TRBJ2-2	TRBD2	-	TGTGCCAGCTTGGGGCTAGCGGCGAACACCGGGGAGCTGTTTTTT	CASLGLAANTGELFF
TRBV7-2	TRBJ1-1	TRBD1	-	TGTGCCAGCAGCTTAAGGGACAGGGGGCGCCGGACTGAAGCTTTCTTT	CASSLRDRGRRTEAFF
TRBV4-1	TRBJ2-5	-	-	TGCGCCAGCAGCCAAGTTTGGGGGGTCGAGACCCAGTACTTC	CASSQVWGVETQYF
TRBV9	TRBJ2-1	TRBD2	-	TGTGCCAGCAGCGAGGGGGGGGCTAGCGGGAATGAGCAGTTCTTC	CASSEGGASGNEQFF
TRBV4-2	TRBJ2-1	TRBD2	-	TGTGCCAGCAGCCAAGCGGCGAGTAGCGGGGGGGCAGGTGAGCAGTTCTTC	CASSQAASSGGAGEQFF
TRBV3-1	TRBJ1-1	TRBD1	-	TGTGCCAGCACCCTGCAGGGACAGGGTACTGAAGCTTTCTTT	CASTLQGQGTEAFF
TRBV20-1	TRBJ2-5	TRBD2	many	TGCAGTGCGGAGGATCCTAGCGGGTTTCAAGAGACCCAGTACTTC	CSAEDPSGFQETQYF